This entry lists 32 T cell receptor beta chains sequenced from one sample in a study of cytomegalovirus exposure and HLA in healthy donors. The PCR was carried out with 60 Vbeta primers and 13 Jbeta primers. TCRdb's copy holds only in-frame clones and misses some; the assay was immunoSEQ multiplex PCR. The sample comprises about 82,000 clones, about 74% of which are singletons, and 6.2% rests with the top ten. The sequencing input was PBMCs. The receptors were gathered from a woman aged 45 to 65 in good health and CMV-seropositive.

In its sample, this clone was seen once. The chain carries TRBV19 and TRBJ1-5, with 11 bases aligning to TRBD1. Trimming cost V 4 bases and J 1 base; bases outside gene matches: 6. Germline V gene sequence: CDR1 LNHDA, CDR2 SQIVND (reference sequence). This CDR3 region has 17 residues. CDR3 region: CASSTGQGARSNQPQHF. The CDR3 nucleotides are TGTGCCAGTAGTACTGGACAGGGGGCTAGAAGCAATCAGCCCCAGCATTTT. The full variable domain, with the rest looked up from reference TRBV19 and TRBJ1-5, is DGGITQSPKYLFRKEGQNVTLSCEQNLNHDAMYWYRQDPGQGLRLIYYSQIVNDFQKGDIAEGYSVSREKKESFPLTVTSAQKNPTAFYLCASSTGQGARSNQPQHFGDGTRLSIL.

This chain joins TRBV6-1 and TRBJ2-5, with a weak D call TRBD2 (6 bases). CDR3 length equals 15 residues. Germline V gene sequence: CDR1 MNHNS, CDR2 SASEGT. The V and J ends lost 4 bases and 5 bases respectively, with 17 bases between them. CDR3 nucleotide sequence: TGTGCCAGCAGTGCTACTCCGGGACTCAGGGAGACCCAGTACTTC. Translating gives CASSATPGLRETQYF.

This sequence joins TRBV6-5 and TRBJ2-7; TRBD2 matches 9 bases. This CDR3 spans 16 amino acids. The germline V gene encodes CDR1 MNHEY and CDR2 SVGAGI. V lost 0 bases, J lost 7 bases, and 10 bases stayed unmatched. In DNA, the CDR3 is TGTGCCAGCAGTTACTCGACGGTAGCGGGAGTTGAGGAGCAGTACTTC. It yields the protein CASSYSTVAGVEEQYF.

The chain uses TRBV9 and TRBJ2-2; 8 positions agree with TRBD2. This CDR3 contains 14 residues. J lost 5 bases, V lost 0 bases, and 0 bases had no gene match. Germline-derived CDR1 and CDR2 are SGDLS and YYNGEE. This chain's CDR3 is CASSVAGGTGELFF. The CDR3 bases are TGTGCCAGCAGCGTAGCGGGAGGGACCGGGGAGCTGTTTTTT.

This sequence joins TRBV27 and TRBJ2-5; D gene uncertain. V lost 2 bases and J lost 3, with 7 bases in between. The V gene's germline CDR1 is MNHEY and CDR2 SMNVEV (reference sequence). CDR3 length: 13 residues. CDR3 coding DNA: TGTGCCAGCAGTTTACGTGACAAAGAGACCCAGTACTTC. Protein product: CASSLRDKETQYF.

The V and J genes are TRBV4-2 and TRBJ2-7; no firm D call. The V gene lost 5 bases and the J gene lost 4 bases, with 15 bases spanning the gap. Germline V gives CDR1 LGHNA, CDR2 YNFKEQ. The CDR3 loop spans 14 amino acids. This CDR3 reads CASSGEAEGYEQYF. CDR3 nucleotide sequence: TGTGCCAGCAGCGGAGAGGCGGAAGGATACGAGCAGTACTTC.

V usage is TRBV4-1 and J usage is TRBJ2-1; 14 nucleotides agree with TRBD2. Germline values: CDR1 MGHRA, CDR2 YSYEKL. The CDR3 sequence is 19 residues long. Trimming removed 4 bases from V and 0 bases from J; junction bases left unmatched: 8. CDR3 amino acids: CASSPLGLAGGRSYNEQFF. The CDR3, as DNA: TGCGCCAGCAGCCCGCTCGGACTAGCGGGAGGTCGCTCCTACAATGAGCAGTTCTTC.

This chain joins TRBV19 and TRBJ2-3; D gene uncertain. The CDR3 is made up of 12 amino acids. Germline V gene lookup returns CDR1 LNHDA and CDR2 SQIVND (reference sequence). Trimming stripped 6 bases from V and 0 bases from J, with 4 bases between. DNA of the CDR3: TGTGCCAGTAGGTCTAGCACAGATACGCAGTATTTT. Translation: CASRSSTDTQYF.

This clone appeared a few times. The chain is built from TRBV28 and TRBJ2-6; a weak D match, TRBD1 (6 bases). Trimming stripped 5 bases from V and 2 bases from J, with 10 bases between. The CDR3 runs 15 residues. Germline loops: CDR1 MDHEN, CDR2 SYDVKM. The CDR3 loop reads CASSKQGTGANVLTF. CDR3 DNA: TGTGCCAGCAGTAAACAGGGCACTGGGGCCAACGTCCTGACTTTC. Based on the CDR3 plus reference TRBV28 and TRBJ2-6, the full variable domain is DVKVTQSSRYLVKRTGEKVFLECVQDMDHENMFWYRQDPGLGLRLIYFSYDVKMKEKGDIPEGYSVSREKKERFSLILESASTNQTSMYLCASSKQGTGANVLTFGAGSRLTVL.

The V gene is TRBV6-1, the J gene TRBJ1-2; 8 nucleotides align to TRBD1. There are 14 residues in the CDR3. V trimming: 6 bases; J trimming: 3 bases; junction bases outside the gene matches: 6. CDR1 is MNHNS and CDR2 is SASEGT in the germline V gene. CDR3 in DNA: TGTGCCAGCAGCGACAGGGGAGGGTACTATGGCTACACCTTC. Protein product: CASSDRGGYYGYTF.

The sample holds a few counts of this clone. The chain recombines TRBV11-2 with TRBJ2-2; D is perhaps TRBD2 (7 bases). The CDR3 runs 15 residues. From germline, CDR1 is SGHAT and CDR2 FQNNGV. The germline V and J ends were trimmed by 2 bases and 2 bases, with 9 bases remaining between them. CDR3 bases: TGTGCCAGCAGCTTACGGGGGGCTAACACCGGGGAGCTGTTTTTT. Amino acid sequence: CASSLRGANTGELFF.

The chain is built from TRBV30 and TRBJ2-7; a weak D match, TRBD2 (5 bases). The CDR3 loop spans 14 amino acids. The germline V and J ends were trimmed by 1 base and 0 bases, with 10 bases remaining between them. Germline loops: CDR1 GTSNPN, CDR2 SVGIG (reference sequence). CDR3 residues: CAWSAAAHSYEQYF. CDR3 coding DNA: TGTGCCTGGAGTGCAGCGGCCCACTCCTACGAGCAGTACTTC. Together with reference TRBV30 and TRBJ2-7, the CDR3 gives the full variable domain: SQTIHQWPATLVQPVGSPLSLECTVEGTSNPNLYWYRQAAGRGLQLLFYSVGIGQISSEVPQNLSASRPQDRQFILSSKKLLLSDSGFYLCAWSAAAHSYEQYFGPGTRLTVT.

The chain combines TRBV5-8 with TRBJ1-1; D unclear. Germline values: CDR1 SGHTS, CDR2 YDEGEE. This CDR3 spans 13 amino acids. V was shortened by 2 bases and J by 0 bases, with 5 bases between the two germline ends. The CDR3 loop reads CASSFFVNTEAFF. As DNA, the CDR3 is TGTGCCAGCAGCTTTTTCGTGAACACTGAAGCTTTCTTT.

The gene calls are TRBV30 and TRBJ1-4; weak D call: TRBD1 (5 bases). Looked up from germline, CDR1 is GTSNPN and CDR2 is SVGIG (reference sequence). There are 13 residues in the CDR3. V lost 3 bases and J 8 bases, leaving 13 bases between the germline ends. CDR3 sequence reads: CAWSRQGGEKLFF. DNA of the CDR3: TGTGCCTGGAGCCGCCAGGGAGGGGAAAAACTGTTTTTT.

The V call is TRBV6-4, the J call TRBJ2-1, with 9 bases fitting TRBD2. CDR1 and CDR2 (germline): MRHNA, SNTAGT. The CDR3 extends over 15 amino acids. J was trimmed by 6 bases and V by 4 bases; bases with no gene match: 7. CDR3 loop: CASSGGSGSTNEQFF. CDR3 DNA sequence: TGTGCCAGCAGTGGAGGTAGCGGGAGTACCAATGAGCAGTTCTTC.

The chain combines TRBV15 with TRBJ2-5, with 7 positions matching TRBD2. The CDR3 extends over 16 amino acids. J lost 1 base, V lost 3 bases, and 8 bases had no gene match. Germline V gene sequence: CDR1 LNHNV, CDR2 YYDKDF (reference sequence). The CDR3 is CATSSSPASGQETQYF. CDR3 DNA sequence: TGTGCCACCAGCAGTTCGCCCGCTAGCGGCCAAGAGACCCAGTACTTC.

The chain employs TRBV2 and TRBJ1-5; TRBD1 aligns across 8 bases. Germline CDR1 SNHLY, CDR2 FYNNEI. Trimming removed 8 bases from V and 0 bases from J; junction bases left unmatched: 3. The CDR3 runs to 14 residues. CDR3 DNA sequence: TGTGCCAGCGGGGACAGGTATAGCAATCAGCCCCAGCATTTT. Its translation is CASGDRYSNQPQHF.

This clone was seen more than once but under ten times. V is TRBV10-1 and J is TRBJ2-1; 10 bases line up with TRBD1. The CDR3 covers 13 residues. The trim removed 5 bases at V and 12 bases at J, leaving 7 bases unmatched. Germline loops: CDR1 WNHNN, CDR2 SYGVQD (reference sequence). CDR3 region: CASSFDRGLGQFF. The CDR3 DNA is TGCGCCAGCAGTTTTGACAGGGGGCTGGGGCAGTTCTTC.

The chain recombines TRBV6-5 with TRBJ1-1; no definite D call. The CDR3 length is 13 residues. Germline-derived CDR1 and CDR2 are MNHEY and SVGAGI. Between the trimmed V and J ends, which lost 2 bases and 4 bases, there was a span of 8 bases. The chain's CDR3 is CASSYARPTEAFF. The CDR3 DNA is TGTGCCAGCAGTTACGCTAGACCCACTGAAGCTTTCTTT.

The J gene is TRBJ2-7, the V gene TRBV6-6; a weak D match, TRBD1 (5 bases). CDR1 is MNHNY and CDR2 is SVGAGI in the germline V gene (reference sequence). The V gene lost 5 bases and the J gene lost 0 bases, with 11 bases spanning the gap. The CDR3 runs to 14 residues. The CDR3: CASSGDSTSYEQYF. The DNA for the CDR3 is TGTGCCAGCAGTGGTGACAGTACCTCCTACGAGCAGTACTTC.

V is TRBV27 and J is TRBJ1-1; D may be TRBD1 (5 bases). This CDR3 is built from 14 residues. The ends were cut back, 6 bases at V and 1 base at J, with 12 bases in the middle. CDR1 is MNHEY and CDR2 is SMNVEV in the germline V gene (reference sequence). In DNA form, the CDR3 reads TGTGCCAGCAGCCGGGGGGGTAAGAACACTGAAGCTTTCTTT. As protein: CASSRGGKNTEAFF.

This chain links TRBV6-1 with TRBJ2-7; TRBD1 agrees at 11 bases. J lost 6 bases, V lost 4 bases, and 11 bases had no gene match. CDR3 length: 16 residues. Germline-derived CDR1 and CDR2 are MNHNS and SASEGT. Here the CDR3 DNA reads TGTGCCAGCAGTGCGTTTGACCCCGGGACAGGGGGCGAGCAGTACTTC. Translation: CASSAFDPGTGGEQYF.

The chain is built from TRBV7-2 and TRBJ2-2, with D maybe TRBD2 (5 bases). V lost 5 bases and J lost 7, with 17 bases in between. CDR3 length: 15 residues. From germline, CDR1 is SGHTA and CDR2 FQGNSA. The CDR3 nucleotides are TGTGCCAGCAGCCCGGCCGGACCAGAGGGCGGGGAGCTGTTTTTT. Translated: CASSPAGPEGGELFF.

This clone has only a few counts. The chain joins TRBV2 to TRBJ1-5; 7 bases map to TRBD1. CDR1 is SNHLY, CDR2 FYNNEI, per germline. Trimming at V came to 8 bases and at J to 5 bases, leaving 6 bases not matched to a gene. The CDR3 is 13 amino acids. The CDR3 reads CASRRDRDQPQHF. The DNA of the CDR3 is TGTGCCAGCCGACGGGACAGAGATCAGCCCCAGCATTTT.

The genes are TRBV21-1 and TRBJ2-7; no DNA check was done on the table's D call, TRBD2. TRBV21-1 is assigned pseudogene status. This CDR3 has 15 amino acids. CDR3 sequence: CASSKNGCSSYEQYF. CDR3 nucleotide sequence: TGTGCCAGCAGCAAAAACGGGTGCAGCTCCTACGAGCAGTACTTC.

This chain's CDR3 is CASSPGTSGSQQYF. The CDR3 DNA reads TGCGCCAGCAGCCCAGGGACTAGCGGGAGCCAGCAGTACTTC. The chain carries TRBV5-1 and TRBJ2-7, with TRBD2 matching 14 bases. CDR1 and CDR2 (germline): SGHRS, YFSETQ. V lost 4 bases to trimming and J lost 8 bases; unmatched junction nucleotides: 5. The CDR3 consists of 14 residues.

The rearrangement uses TRBV7-8 and TRBJ1-5; D may be TRBD1 (5 bases). Germline loops: CDR1 SGHVS, CDR2 FQNEAQ. Trimming took 5 bases from V and 1 from J, leaving 12 bases between them. CDR3 size: 15 residues. In nucleotides, the CDR3 is TGTGCCAGCAGCCCCCGGGGGGGGAGCAATCAGCCCCAGCATTTT. It yields the protein CASSPRGGSNQPQHF.

The chain employs TRBV29-1 and TRBJ2-7, with TRBD1 matching 11 bases. CDR3 length: 12 residues. The trim removed 6 bases at V and 5 bases at J, leaving 3 bases unmatched. Per germline, CDR1 SQVTM and CDR2 ANQGSEA. The CDR3 spells CSVGTGGNEQYF. CDR3 bases: TGCAGCGTGGGGACAGGGGGGAACGAGCAGTACTTC.

The J gene is TRBJ1-3, the V gene TRBV6-1, with D uncertain. V lost 1 base and J lost 3, with 10 bases in between. CDR3 length: 15 residues. Germline lookup yields CDR1 MNHNS and CDR2 SASEGT. CDR3 protein: CASSEVQDGGNTIYF. In DNA, the CDR3 is TGTGCCAGCAGTGAAGTTCAGGATGGTGGAAACACCATATATTTT.

This clone has only a few counts. V usage is TRBV6-5 and J usage is TRBJ2-7, with 7 bases matching TRBD1. V was clipped by 6 bases and J by 4 bases; unmatched bases: 6. The V gene's germline CDR1 is MNHEY and CDR2 SVGAGI. The CDR3 totals 13 residues. The CDR3 here is CASSIRQGYEQYF. The CDR3, as DNA: TGTGCCAGCAGCATCCGACAGGGATACGAGCAGTACTTC.

The table lists this clone with a few counts. V is TRBV18 and J is TRBJ1-1; a weak D match, TRBD1 (5 bases). V was cut by 3 bases and J by 2 bases, with 7 bases left in between. This CDR3 spans 13 amino acids. Germline CDR1 and CDR2: KGHSH and LQKENI. Here the CDR3 DNA reads TGTGCCAGCTCACCGCAGGGAAACACTGAAGCTTTCTTT. Translation gives CASSPQGNTEAFF. Full variable domain (outside the CDR3, taken from reference TRBV18 and TRBJ1-1): NAGVMQNPRHLVRRRGQEARLRCSPMKGHSHVYWYRQLPEEGLKFMVYLQKENIIDESGMPKERFSAEFPKEGPSILRIQQVVRGDSAAYFCASSPQGNTEAFFGQGTRLTVV.

The sample holds a few counts of this clone. The CDR3 nucleotides are TGCGCCAGCAGCCAAGAGGGACTAGCGGGAGGGAGGTACAATGAGCAGTTCTTC. This codes for CASSQEGLAGGRYNEQFF. This rearrangement joins TRBV4-1 to TRBJ2-1, with TRBD2 matching 16 bases. V shed 0 bases, J shed 4 bases, and the junction held 3 bases outside the gene matches. The germline V gene encodes CDR1 MGHRA and CDR2 YSYEKL. This CDR3 spans 18 amino acids.